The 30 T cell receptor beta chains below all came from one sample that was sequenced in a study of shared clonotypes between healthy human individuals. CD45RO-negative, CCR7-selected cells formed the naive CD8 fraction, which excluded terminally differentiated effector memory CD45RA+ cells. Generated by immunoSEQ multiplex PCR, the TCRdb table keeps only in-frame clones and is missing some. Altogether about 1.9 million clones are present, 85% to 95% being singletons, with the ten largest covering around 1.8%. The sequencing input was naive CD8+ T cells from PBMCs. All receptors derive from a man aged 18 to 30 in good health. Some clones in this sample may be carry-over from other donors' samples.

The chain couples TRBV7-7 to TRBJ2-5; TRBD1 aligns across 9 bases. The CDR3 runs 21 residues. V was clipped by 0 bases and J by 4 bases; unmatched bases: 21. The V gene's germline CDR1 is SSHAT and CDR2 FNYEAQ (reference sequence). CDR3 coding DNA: TGTGCCAGCAGCTTAGCGCCCCGGGACAGGGAACCGGGGGCACCCTTAGAGACCCAGTACTTC. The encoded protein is CASSLAPRDREPGAPLETQYF. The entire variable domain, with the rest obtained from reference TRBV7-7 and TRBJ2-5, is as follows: GAGVSQSPRYKVTKRGQDVTLRCDPISSHATLYWYQQALGQGPEFLTYFNYEAQPDKSGLPSDRFSAERPEGSISTLTIQRTEQRDSAMYRCASSLAPRDREPGAPLETQYFGPGTRLLVL.

The CDR3 DNA follows: TGTGCCAGCAGTTTATATAGGGACAGGGGGGGTAAGGGCAAAAACATTCAGTACTTC. It encodes CASSLYRDRGGKGKNIQYF. The chain uses TRBV28 and TRBJ2-4, with 11 bases fitting TRBD1. J was trimmed by 3 bases and V by 1 base; bases with no gene match: 11. Germline CDR1 MDHEN, CDR2 SYDVKM. CDR3 length equals 19 residues.

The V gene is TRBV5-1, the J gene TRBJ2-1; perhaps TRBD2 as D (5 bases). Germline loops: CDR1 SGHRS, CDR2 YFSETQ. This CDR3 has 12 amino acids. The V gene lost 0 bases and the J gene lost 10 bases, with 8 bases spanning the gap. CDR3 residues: CASSLVREEQFF. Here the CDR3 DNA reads TGCGCCAGCAGCTTGGTAAGGGAGGAGCAGTTCTTC.

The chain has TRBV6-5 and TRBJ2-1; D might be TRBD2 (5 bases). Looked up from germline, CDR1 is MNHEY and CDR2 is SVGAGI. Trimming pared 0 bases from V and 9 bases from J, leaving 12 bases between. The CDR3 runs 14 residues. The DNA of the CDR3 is TGTGCCAGCAGTTACTCGAGGATGAGCGGTGAGCAGTTCTTC. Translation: CASSYSRMSGEQFF.

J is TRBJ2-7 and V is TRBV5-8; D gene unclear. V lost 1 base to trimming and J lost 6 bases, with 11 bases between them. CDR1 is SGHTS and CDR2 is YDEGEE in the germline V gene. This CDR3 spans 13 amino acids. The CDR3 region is CASSLSPLVEQYF. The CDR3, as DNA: TGTGCCAGCAGCTTGTCCCCATTAGTCGAGCAGTACTTC.

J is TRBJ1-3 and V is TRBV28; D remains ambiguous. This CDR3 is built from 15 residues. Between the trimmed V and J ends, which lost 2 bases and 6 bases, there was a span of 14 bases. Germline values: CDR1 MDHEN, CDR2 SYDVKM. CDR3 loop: CASSLIREGQNTIYF. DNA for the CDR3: TGTGCCAGCAGTTTAATTAGGGAGGGCCAAAACACCATATATTTT.

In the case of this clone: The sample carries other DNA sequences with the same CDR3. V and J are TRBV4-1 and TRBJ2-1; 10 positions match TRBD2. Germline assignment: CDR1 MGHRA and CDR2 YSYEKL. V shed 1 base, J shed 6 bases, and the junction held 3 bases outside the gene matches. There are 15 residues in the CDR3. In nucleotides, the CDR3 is TGCGCCAGCAGCCAAGCGAGCGGGAGGGGCAATGAGCAGTTCTTC. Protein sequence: CASSQASGRGNEQFF.

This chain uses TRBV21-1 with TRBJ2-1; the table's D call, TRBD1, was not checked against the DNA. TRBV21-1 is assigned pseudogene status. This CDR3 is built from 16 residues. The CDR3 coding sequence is TGTGCCAGCAGCAAAGTTAGGCTCCCTAGGGGCTATGAGCAGTTCTTC. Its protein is CASSKVRLPRGYEQFF.

CDR3 bases: TGCGCCAGCAGCCGTATTGGGTATTTGGAGACCCAGTACTTC. It codes for CASSRIGYLETQYF. The V call is TRBV4-1, the J call TRBJ2-5, with D unresolved. This CDR3 has 14 amino acids. Trimming removed 4 bases from V and 5 bases from J, with 14 bases in between. Per the germline V gene, CDR1 is MGHRA and CDR2 is YSYEKL.

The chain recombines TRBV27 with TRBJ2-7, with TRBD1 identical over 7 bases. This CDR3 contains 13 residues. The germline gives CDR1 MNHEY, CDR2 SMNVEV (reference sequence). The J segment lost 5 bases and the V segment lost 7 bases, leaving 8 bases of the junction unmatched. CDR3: CASKPTGWHEQYF. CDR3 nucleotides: TGTGCCAGCAAACCGACAGGGTGGCACGAGCAGTACTTC.

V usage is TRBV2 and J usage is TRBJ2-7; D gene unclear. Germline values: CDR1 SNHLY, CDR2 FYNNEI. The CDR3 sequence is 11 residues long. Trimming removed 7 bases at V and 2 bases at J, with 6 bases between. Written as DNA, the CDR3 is TGTGCCAGCATGGCAGCCTACGAGCAGTACTTC. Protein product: CASMAAYEQYF.

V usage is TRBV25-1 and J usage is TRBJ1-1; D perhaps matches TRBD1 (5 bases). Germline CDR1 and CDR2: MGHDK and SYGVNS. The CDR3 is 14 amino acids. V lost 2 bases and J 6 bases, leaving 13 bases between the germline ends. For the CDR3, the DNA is TGTGCCAGCAGTGAAAGGCTCGGGGGAGCTGAAGCTTTCTTT. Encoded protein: CASSERLGGAEAFF.

The CDR3: CAWAPGGHEADTQYF. CDR3 nucleotides: TGTGCCTGGGCTCCGGGGGGGCATGAAGCAGATACGCAGTATTTT. The chain joins TRBV30 to TRBJ2-3; TRBD2 agrees at 8 bases. Trimming removed 5 bases from V and 4 bases from J; junction bases left unmatched: 11. CDR3 length equals 15 residues. Germline lookup yields CDR1 GTSNPN and CDR2 SVGIG (reference sequence). Full variable domain (rest looked up from reference TRBV30 and TRBJ2-3): SQTIHQWPATLVQPVGSPLSLECTVEGTSNPNLYWYRQAAGRGLQLLFYSVGIGQISSEVPQNLSASRPQDRQFILSSKKLLLSDSGFYLCAWAPGGHEADTQYFGPGTRLTVL.

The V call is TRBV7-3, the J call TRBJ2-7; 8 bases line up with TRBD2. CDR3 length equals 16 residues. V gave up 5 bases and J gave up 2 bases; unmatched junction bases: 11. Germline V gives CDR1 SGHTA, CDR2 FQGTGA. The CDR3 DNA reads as TGTGCCAGCAGCCAAAGACTAGCGTACGCACCCTACGAGCAGTACTTC. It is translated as CASSQRLAYAPYEQYF.

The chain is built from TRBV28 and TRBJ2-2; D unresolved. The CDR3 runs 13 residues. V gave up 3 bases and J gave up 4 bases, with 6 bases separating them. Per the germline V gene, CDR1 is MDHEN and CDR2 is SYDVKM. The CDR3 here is CASSFFPTGELFF. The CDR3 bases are TGTGCCAGCAGTTTCTTCCCCACCGGGGAGCTGTTTTTT.

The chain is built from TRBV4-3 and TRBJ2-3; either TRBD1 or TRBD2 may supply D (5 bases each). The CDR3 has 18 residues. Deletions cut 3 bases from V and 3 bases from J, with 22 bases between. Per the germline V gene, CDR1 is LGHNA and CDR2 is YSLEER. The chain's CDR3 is CASSQGTGTVEGTDTQYF. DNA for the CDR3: TGCGCCAGCAGCCAGGGGACCGGGACCGTTGAGGGAACAGATACGCAGTATTTT.

The CDR3 DNA is TGTGCCAGCAGTTTTTCGCGGGGAGGCACTGAAGCTTTCTTT. This translates into CASSFSRGGTEAFF. The chain recombines TRBV28 with TRBJ1-1; no clear D. The ends were cut back, 3 bases at V and 4 bases at J, with 12 bases in the middle. The CDR3 has 14 amino acids. Germline CDR1 MDHEN, CDR2 SYDVKM. The entire variable domain, with the rest obtained from reference TRBV28 and TRBJ1-1, is as follows: DVKVTQSSRYLVKRTGEKVFLECVQDMDHENMFWYRQDPGLGLRLIYFSYDVKMKEKGDIPEGYSVSREKKERFSLILESASTNQTSMYLCASSFSRGGTEAFFGQGTRLTVV.

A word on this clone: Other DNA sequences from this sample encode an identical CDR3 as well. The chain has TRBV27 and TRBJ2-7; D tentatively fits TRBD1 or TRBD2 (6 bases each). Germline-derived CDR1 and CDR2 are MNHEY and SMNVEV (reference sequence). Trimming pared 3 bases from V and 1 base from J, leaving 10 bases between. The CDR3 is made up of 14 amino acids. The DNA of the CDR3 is TGTGCCAGCAGTTTTGGGGGGCGGTCCTACGAGCAGTACTTC. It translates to CASSFGGRSYEQYF.

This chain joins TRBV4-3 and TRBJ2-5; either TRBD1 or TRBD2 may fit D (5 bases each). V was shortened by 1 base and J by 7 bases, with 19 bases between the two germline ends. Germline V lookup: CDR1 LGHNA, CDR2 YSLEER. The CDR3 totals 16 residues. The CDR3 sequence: CASSQGGTNPEGTQYF. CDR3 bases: TGCGCCAGCAGCCAAGGGGGGACCAACCCTGAGGGGACCCAGTACTTC.

As DNA, the CDR3 is TGTGCCAGCGGGGAGGGAGGGAGCACAGATACGCAGTATTTT. Translation gives CASGEGGSTDTQYF. The chain employs TRBV2 and TRBJ2-3, with 7 bases identical to TRBD2. The CDR3 consists of 14 residues. V lost 8 bases to trimming and J lost 0 bases; unmatched junction nucleotides: 5. Germline V gene data show CDR1 as SNHLY and CDR2 as FYNNEI.

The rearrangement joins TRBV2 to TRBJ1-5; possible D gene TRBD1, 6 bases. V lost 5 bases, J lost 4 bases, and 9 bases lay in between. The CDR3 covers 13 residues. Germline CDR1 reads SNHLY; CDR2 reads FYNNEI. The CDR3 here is CASSTGRNQPQHF. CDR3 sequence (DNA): TGTGCCAGCAGTACAGGGCGGAATCAGCCCCAGCATTTT.

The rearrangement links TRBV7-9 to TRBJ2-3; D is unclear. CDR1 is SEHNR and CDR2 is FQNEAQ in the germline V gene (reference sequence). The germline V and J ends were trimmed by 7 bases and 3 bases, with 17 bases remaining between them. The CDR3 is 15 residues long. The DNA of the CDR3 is TGTGCCAGCAACCCGGCTTGGGTTCAAACAGATACGCAGTATTTT. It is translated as CASNPAWVQTDTQYF.

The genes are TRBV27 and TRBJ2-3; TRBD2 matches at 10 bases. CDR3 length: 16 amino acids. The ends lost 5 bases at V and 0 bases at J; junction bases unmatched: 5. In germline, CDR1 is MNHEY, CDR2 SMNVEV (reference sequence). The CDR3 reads CASSTLLAGSTDTQYF. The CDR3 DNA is TGTGCCAGCAGTACCCTACTAGCGGGAAGCACAGATACGCAGTATTTT.

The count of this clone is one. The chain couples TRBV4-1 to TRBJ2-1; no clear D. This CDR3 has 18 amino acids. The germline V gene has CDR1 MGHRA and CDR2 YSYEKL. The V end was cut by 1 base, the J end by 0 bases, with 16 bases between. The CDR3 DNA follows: TGCGCCAGCAGCCAAGCATTATCGCGCAGCTTCTCCTACAATGAGCAGTTCTTC. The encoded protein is CASSQALSRSFSYNEQFF.

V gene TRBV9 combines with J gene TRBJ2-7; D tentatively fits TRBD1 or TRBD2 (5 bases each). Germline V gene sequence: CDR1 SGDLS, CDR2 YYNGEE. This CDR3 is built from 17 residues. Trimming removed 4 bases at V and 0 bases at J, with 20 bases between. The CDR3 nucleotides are TGTGCCAGCAGCCCGGTATCATCCGGGACCCGCTCCTACGAGCAGTACTTC. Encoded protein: CASSPVSSGTRSYEQYF.

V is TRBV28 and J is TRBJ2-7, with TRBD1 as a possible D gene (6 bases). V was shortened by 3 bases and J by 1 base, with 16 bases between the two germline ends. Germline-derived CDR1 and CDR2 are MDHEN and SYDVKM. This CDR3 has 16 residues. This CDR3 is CASSFIGQGKSYEQYF. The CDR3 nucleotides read TGTGCCAGCAGTTTTATAGGGCAGGGGAAATCCTACGAGCAGTACTTC.

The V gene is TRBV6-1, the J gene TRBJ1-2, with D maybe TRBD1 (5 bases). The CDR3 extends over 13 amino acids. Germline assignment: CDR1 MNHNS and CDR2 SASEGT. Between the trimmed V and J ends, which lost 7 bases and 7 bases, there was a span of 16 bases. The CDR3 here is CASTGGAGAGYTF. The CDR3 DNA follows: TGTGCCAGCACCGGAGGGGCAGGAGCTGGCTACACCTTC.

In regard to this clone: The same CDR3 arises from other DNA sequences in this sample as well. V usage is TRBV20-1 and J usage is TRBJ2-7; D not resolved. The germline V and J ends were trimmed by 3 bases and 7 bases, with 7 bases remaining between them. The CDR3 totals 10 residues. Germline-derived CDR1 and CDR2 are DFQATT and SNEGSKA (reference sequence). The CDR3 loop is CSASLGEQYF. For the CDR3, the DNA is TGCAGTGCTAGCTTGGGGGAGCAGTACTTC.

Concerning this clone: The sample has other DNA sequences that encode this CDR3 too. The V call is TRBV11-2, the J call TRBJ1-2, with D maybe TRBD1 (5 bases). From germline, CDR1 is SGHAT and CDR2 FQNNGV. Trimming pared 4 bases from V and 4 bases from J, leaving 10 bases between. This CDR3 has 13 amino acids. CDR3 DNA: TGTGCCAGCAGCTCCACAGGCGGCTATGGCTACACCTTC. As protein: CASSSTGGYGYTF.

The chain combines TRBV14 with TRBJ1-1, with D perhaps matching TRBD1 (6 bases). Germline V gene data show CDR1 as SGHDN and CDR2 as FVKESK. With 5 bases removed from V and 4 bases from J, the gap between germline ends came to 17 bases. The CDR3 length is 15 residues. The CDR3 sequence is CASSVGLGGLTEAFF. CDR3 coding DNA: TGTGCCAGCAGCGTAGGCCTCGGGGGCCTCACTGAAGCTTTCTTT.